This T cell receptor (beta chain) derives from a study of vaccination effects on CD4 cells after COVID-19. As to this clone: Its matching antigen is unknown.

The V and J ends lost 9 bases and 0 bases respectively, with 14 bases between them. The CDR3 is 14 amino acids. CDR1 is SGHRS and CDR2 is YFSETQ in the germline V gene. Viral peptide pool expansion of antigen-specific CD4+ T cells preceded sequencing in the ViraFEST assay. Once cultured for around 11 days, the cells underwent separation to obtain CD4+ T cells. Of the BNT162b2 and mRNA-1273 vaccines, participants received two doses of one or the other. None of these healthy vaccinees had been infected with SARS-CoV-2 before vaccination. Repertoires were generated with immunoSEQ multiplex PCR, while TCRdb's copy carries only in-frame clones and drops some. Here the sample spans roughly 13,000 clones, about 72% being singletons.

The specimen was CD4+ T cells from PBMCs cultured with SARS-CoV-2 spike peptides, collected after COVID-19 vaccination. This receptor was obtained from a human donor who received a COVID-19 vaccine. The chain recombines TRBV5-1 with TRBJ2-3; D gene ambiguous. The CDR3 bases are TGCGCCACCGCCTGGGGTTCAAGCACAGATACGCAGTATTTT. It translates to CATAWGSSTDTQYF.